These T cell receptor beta chains were read from a single sample in a study of Graves' ophthalmopathy and Graves' hyperthyroidism. TCRdb itself ran the multiplex PCR reads through MiXCR, one entry per CDR3 protein. The table shows roughly 700,000 distinct CDR3 sequences, with around 40% occurring only once. Sequenced: peripheral blood. The receptors originated from an adult man with Graves' ophthalmopathy. The CDR3 runs from the conserved cysteine through the conserved F or W. D genes are given only for firm matches. Clone sizes are given selectively: once, few, many, or a class where the clone is expanded.

clone_size	d_call	v_call	j_call	cdr3_nt	cdr3_aa
few	NA	TRBV6-6	TRBJ2-5	TGTGCCAGCACCGTCCCTGACGGCCAAGAGACCCAGTACTTC	CASTVPDGQETQYF
many	NA	TRBV2	TRBJ1-2	TGTGCCAGCAGTGTACAAACGACAGTTAACTATGGCTACACCTTC	CASSVQTTVNYGYTF
NA	NA	TRBV7-3	TRBJ1-2	TGTGCCAGCAGCTCCGGGGGCCCTTGGGGCTACACCTTC	CASSSGGPWGYTF
few	TRBD1	TRBV19	TRBJ1-1	TGTGCCAGTAGTATAGGACAGGGGTTCCCTGAAGCTTTCTTT	CASSIGQGFPEAFF
NA	NA	TRBV7-9	TRBJ2-7	TGTGCCAGCAGTTACCGGATGGGCGGAACCTACGAGCAGTACTTC	CASSYRMGGTYEQYF
NA	TRBD1	TRBV7-2	TRBJ2-5	TGTGCCAGCAGCGAAAGGACAGGGGGGACAGAGACCCAGTACTTC	CASSERTGGTETQYF
few	TRBD1	TRBV5-1	TRBJ2-5	TGCGCCAGCAGCTTGTTGGGACAGACCCAAGAGACCCAGTACTTC	CASSLLGQTQETQYF
many	NA	TRBV2	TRBJ1-4	TGTGCCAGCAGAGGACAGATGGAGGAAAAACTGTTTTTT	CASRGQMEEKLFF
many	TRBD1	TRBV7-9	TRBJ1-1	TGTGCCAGCAGCTTATGGGACAGGGTAGGTGATGAAGCTTTCTTT	CASSLWDRVGDEAFF
NA	TRBD1	TRBV10-3	TRBJ1-5	TGTGCCAGCAGTTACATTAGGGGGCATCAGCCCCAGCATTTT	CASSYIRGHQPQHF
NA	NA	TRBV14	TRBJ2-5	TGTGCCAGCAGTCGGGGGAAGGGGTTCCAAGAGACCCAGTACTTC	CASSRGKGFQETQYF
many	NA	TRBV12-3/TRBV12-4	TRBJ1-5	TGTGCCAGCAGTTTAATGCTCGGCAATCAGCCCCAGCATTTT	CASSLMLGNQPQHF
NA	NA	TRBV24-1	TRBJ2-3	TGTGCCACCAGACGGGACAGCACAGATACGCAGTATTTT	CATRRDSTDTQYF
NA	TRBD1	TRBV25-1	TRBJ1-2	TGTGCCAGCAGTGAAACGACAGGGACCACCTATGGCTACACCTTC	CASSETTGTTYGYTF
NA	NA	TRBV28	TRBJ1-2	TGTGCCAGCCTCCGGCGGAGGGGAGATGGCTACACCTTC	CASLRRRGDGYTF
few	NA	TRBV5-1	TRBJ1-1	TGCGCCAGCAGACAGGGAACCATCGGACAGAACACTGAAGCTTTCTTT	CASRQGTIGQNTEAFF
NA	NA	TRBV19	TRBJ1-5	TGTGCCAGTAGGCCGGACAGTTACTATAGCAATCAGCCCCAGCATTTT	CASRPDSYYSNQPQHF
NA	TRBD2	TRBV7-2	TRBJ2-5	TGTGCCTGCACTGGAGAGGGTAGCGGGAGAGAGACCCAGTACTTC	CACTGEGSGRETQYF
NA	NA	TRBV25-1	TRBJ2-5	TGTGCCAGCAGTGATAATCAGGGCATTAAAGAGACCCAGTACTTC	CASSDNQGIKETQYF
many	NA	TRBV7-9	TRBJ2-7	TGTGCCAGCAGTCCAGACCGGGACCGGTACGAGCAGTACTTC	CASSPDRDRYEQYF
few	NA	TRBV24-1	TRBJ2-3	TGTGCCACCAGTGATTTGCGGGGAGATTCTAGCACAGATACGCAGTATTTT	CATSDLRGDSSTDTQYF
NA	NA	TRBV2	TRBJ1-6	TGTGCCAGCAGACCGGGATGGGATAATTCACCCCTCCACTTT	CASRPGWDNSPLHF
many	TRBD1	TRBV19	TRBJ1-5	TGTGCCAGTAGTACCGACAGGGGAGGTGGTCAGCCCCAGCATTTT	CASSTDRGGGQPQHF
few	NA	TRBV5-1	TRBJ2-7	TGCGCCAGCAGCTCTGGGGACCGGATTTACGAGCAGTACTTC	CASSSGDRIYEQYF
NA	NA	TRBV14	TRBJ1-3	TGTGCCAGCAGCCAAGGGAGAAACACCATATATTTT	CASSQGRNTIYF
once	NA	TRBV20-1	TRBJ1-5	TGCAGTTATGGCGTTGACAGGAATCAGCCCCAGCATTTT	CSYGVDRNQPQHF
NA	NA	TRBV6-2/TRBV6-3	TRBJ2-7	TGTGCCAGCAACCCGGACGGGTCATACGAGCAGTACTTC	CASNPDGSYEQYF
NA	NA	TRBV25-1	TRBJ2-2	TGTGCCAGCACCGCGACCTCTTTAAAGTCCGGGGAGCTGTTTTTT	CASTATSLKSGELFF
many	NA	TRBV24-1	TRBJ1-5	TGTGCCAGCAGTGAAGCCTGGGGCCATGGTCAGCCCCAGCATTTT	CASSEAWGHGQPQHF
NA	TRBD2	TRBV11-1	TRBJ2-7	TGTGCCAGCAGTGACGGTAGCGGGGGTTCCTACGAGCAGTACTTC	CASSDGSGGSYEQYF
few	NA	TRBV2	TRBJ2-7	TGTGCCAGTCAAGAGGGGCCAAATGCCTCCTACGAGCAGTACTTC	CASQEGPNASYEQYF
NA	NA	TRBV25-1	TRBJ2-7	TGTGCCAGCAGGGGGGGGCTTTACGACGAGCAGTACTTC	CASRGGLYDEQYF
many	TRBD1	TRBV24-1	TRBJ1-5	TGTGCCACCAGTGATTCGGGACAGAACAATCAGCCCCAGCATTTT	CATSDSGQNNQPQHF
NA	TRBD2	TRBV20-1	TRBJ2-2	TGCAGTGCCCTATCTAGCGGGAACACCGGGGAGCTGTTTTTT	CSALSSGNTGELFF
NA	TRBD1	TRBV29-1	TRBJ1-2	TGCAGCTTTAACTGGGGACAGAGTGTAAAGGGCTACACCTTC	CSFNWGQSVKGYTF
once	NA	TRBV5-1	TRBJ2-5	TGCACCAGCAGCGTGTACCAAGAGACCCAGTACTTC	CTSSVYQETQYF
NA	TRBD1	TRBV9	TRBJ1-3	TGTGCCAGCAGCGACAGGGGGACCCCCTCTGGAAACACCATATATTTT	CASSDRGTPSGNTIYF
few	NA	TRBV7-2	TRBJ1-3	TGTGCCAGCAGTTTATCTGAGGTGGACACCATATATTTT	CASSLSEVDTIYF
NA	NA	TRBV12-5	TRBJ1-1	TGTGCCAGCAGTAGACCCACAGGGCTAGGGAACACTGAAGCTTTCTTT	CASSRPTGLGNTEAFF
many	NA	TRBV2	TRBJ1-2	TGTGCCAGCAGCCGGACACAAAACTATGGCTACACCTTC	CASSRTQNYGYTF
NA	TRBD1	TRBV7-3	TRBJ1-4	TGTGCCAGCAGCTATCAGACAGGGGCCGCGATCGGGTCTAATGAAAAACTGTTTTTT	CASSYQTGAAIGSNEKLFF
NA	NA	TRBV24-1	TRBJ1-5	TGTGCCAGCAGTGACTTAATAAATCGGTGTCAGCCCCAGCATTTT	CASSDLINRCQPQHF
NA	NA	TRBV9	TRBJ2-7	TGTGCCAGCAGCTTAGTAGGGGGGACCGGTTACGAGCAGTACTTC	CASSLVGGTGYEQYF
NA	NA	TRBV29-1	TRBJ2-5	TGCAGCGTTGAAGAGGCGAAGACCCAGTACTTC	CSVEEAKTQYF
many	NA	TRBV29-1	TRBJ1-4	TGCAGCGTCCTTCCGGGACGGACTAATGAAAAACTGTTTTTT	CSVLPGRTNEKLFF
many	NA	TRBV10-3	TRBJ1-1	TGTGCCATCAGTGAGTCGGGGGTGGCTTTCTTT	CAISESGVAFF
NA	TRBD1	TRBV24-1	TRBJ1-2	TGTGCCAGCAGGAGGGACAGGGGAGATGGCTACACCTTC	CASRRDRGDGYTF
many	NA	TRBV20-1	TRBJ2-6	TGCAGTGCGTCCGAGGTACCTGGGGCCAACGTCCTGACTTTC	CSASEVPGANVLTF
NA	NA	TRBV7-9	TRBJ1-2	TGTGCCAGCAGCCGGGACAACAACGGGGGCTACACCTTC	CASSRDNNGGYTF
NA	TRBD1	TRBV10-3	TRBJ2-7	TGTGCCAGCAGTACACCGGGACAGGGGAAATACGAGCAGTACTTC	CASSTPGQGKYEQYF
many	NA	TRBV29-1	TRBJ2-5	TGCAGCGCCGTGGACAGATACGGGGAGACCCAGTACTTC	CSAVDRYGETQYF
NA	TRBD1	TRBV7-9	TRBJ1-1	TGTGCCAGCAGCTTAGCTACAGGGGGTGAGAACACTGAAGCTTTCTTT	CASSLATGGENTEAFF
once	TRBD2	TRBV6-6	TRBJ2-7	TGTGCCAGCAGTTATGATCCGGGACTAACAATATCCTACGAGCAGTACTTC	CASSYDPGLTISYEQYF
NA	NA	TRBV2	TRBJ2-3	TGTGCCAGCTGGACTAGCACAGATACGCAGTATTTT	CASWTSTDTQYF